What follows describes a single T cell receptor (beta chain). What it recognizes is unknown. This record belongs to a study of immune heterogeneity within non-small cell lung tumors. Findings and limits, study-wide: High-frequency clones unique to single sites coexisted with identical dominant CDR3 beta clonotypes that recurred across tumor sites within a patient.

This CDR3 is 13 amino acids long. Germline-derived CDR1 and CDR2 are SNHLY and FYNNEI. The germline V and J ends were trimmed by 7 bases and 3 bases, with 12 bases remaining between them. With 32 V and 13 J primers, multiplex PCR amplified the TCR beta CDR3. TCRdb reprocessed the multiplex PCR reads with MiXCR, giving one entry per CDR3 protein. The table shows thousands of distinct CDR3 sequences, with roughly 23% occurring only once. Bulk tumor genomic DNA constituted the template, at 600 to 750 ng per sample. Surgeons took several biopsies per primary tumor, spaced far apart, during surgery. Untreated, newly diagnosed non-small cell lung cancer patients underwent curative surgery.

The chain links TRBV2 to TRBJ1-2; D is uncertain. The sequence was obtained from a man between 65 and 79 years old with non-small cell lung cancer. Sequenced sample: lung tumor tissue. The CDR3 nucleotides read TGTGCCAGCATAGGTACACAATACTATGGCTACACCTTC. It is translated as CASIGTQYYGYTF.